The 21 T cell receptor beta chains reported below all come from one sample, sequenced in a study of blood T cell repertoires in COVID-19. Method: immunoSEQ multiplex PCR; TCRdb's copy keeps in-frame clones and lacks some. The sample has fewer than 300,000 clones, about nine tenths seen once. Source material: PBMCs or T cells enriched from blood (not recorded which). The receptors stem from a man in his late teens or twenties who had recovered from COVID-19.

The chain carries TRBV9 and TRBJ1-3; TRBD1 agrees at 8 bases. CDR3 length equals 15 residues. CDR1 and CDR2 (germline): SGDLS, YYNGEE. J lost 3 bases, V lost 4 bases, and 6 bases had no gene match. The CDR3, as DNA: TGTGCCAGCAGCCCGACCGGGACAGGTGGAAACACCATATATTTT. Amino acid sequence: CASSPTGTGGNTIYF. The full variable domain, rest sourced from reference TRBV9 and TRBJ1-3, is DSGVTQTPKHLITATGQRVTLRCSPRSGDLSVYWYQQSLDQGLQFLIQYYNGEERAKGNILERFSAQQFPDLHSELNLSSLELGDSALYFCASSPTGTGGNTIYFGEGSWLTVV.

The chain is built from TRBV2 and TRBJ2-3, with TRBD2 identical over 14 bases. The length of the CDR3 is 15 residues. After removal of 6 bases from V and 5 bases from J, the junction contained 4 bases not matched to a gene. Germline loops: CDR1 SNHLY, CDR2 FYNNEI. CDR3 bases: TGTGCCAGCAGCAGACTAGCGGGGGGGATAGATACGCAGTATTTT. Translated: CASSRLAGGIDTQYF. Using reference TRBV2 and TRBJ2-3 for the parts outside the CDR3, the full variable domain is EPEVTQTPSHQVTQMGQEVILRCVPISNHLYFYWYRQILGQKVEFLVSFYNNEISEKSEIFDDQFSVERPDGSNFTLKIRSTKLEDSAMYFCASSRLAGGIDTQYFGPGTRLTVL.

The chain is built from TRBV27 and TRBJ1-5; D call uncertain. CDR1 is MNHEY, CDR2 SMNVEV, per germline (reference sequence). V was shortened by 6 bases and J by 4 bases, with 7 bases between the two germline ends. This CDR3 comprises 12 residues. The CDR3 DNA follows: TGTGCCAGCAGCACTCTGAATCAGCCCCAGCATTTT. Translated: CASSTLNQPQHF.

DNA of the CDR3: TGTGCCAGCAGCCTGATACGGGGAGGCACAGATACGCAGTATTTT. Protein product: CASSLIRGGTDTQYF. The chain couples TRBV3-1 (or the pseudogene TRBV3-2) to TRBJ2-3; the D gene is possibly TRBD2 (5 bases). Germline V gene data show CDR1 as LGHDT and CDR2 as YNNKEL (reference sequence). Trimming cost V 4 bases and J 1 base, with 12 bases left between them. The CDR3 is 15 residues long.

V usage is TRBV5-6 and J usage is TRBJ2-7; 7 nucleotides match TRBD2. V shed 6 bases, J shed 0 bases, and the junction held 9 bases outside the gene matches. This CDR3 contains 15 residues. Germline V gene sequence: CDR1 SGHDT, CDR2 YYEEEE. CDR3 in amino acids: CASTRLATISYEQYF. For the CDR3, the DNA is TGTGCCAGCACCCGACTAGCAACAATCTCCTACGAGCAGTACTTC.

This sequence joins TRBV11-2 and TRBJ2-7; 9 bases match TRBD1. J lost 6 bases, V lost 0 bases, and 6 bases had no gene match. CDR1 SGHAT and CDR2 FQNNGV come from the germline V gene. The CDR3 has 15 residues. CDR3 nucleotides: TGTGCCAGCAGCTTAGAGGGGACAGGGAGCCCCGAGCAGTACTTC. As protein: CASSLEGTGSPEQYF.

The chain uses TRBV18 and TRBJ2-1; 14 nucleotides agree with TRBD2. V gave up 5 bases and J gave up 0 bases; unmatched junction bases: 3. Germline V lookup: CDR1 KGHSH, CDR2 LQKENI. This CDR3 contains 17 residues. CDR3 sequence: CASSTGTSGSSYNEQFF. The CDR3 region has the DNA TGTGCCAGCTCAACCGGGACTAGCGGGAGCTCCTACAATGAGCAGTTCTTC.

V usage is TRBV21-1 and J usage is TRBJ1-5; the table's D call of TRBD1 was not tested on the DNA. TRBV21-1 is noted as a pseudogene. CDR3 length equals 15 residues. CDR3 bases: TGTGCCAGCAGCACCTCAGGACAGGCGTATCAGCCCCAGCATTTT. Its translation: CASSTSGQAYQPQHF.

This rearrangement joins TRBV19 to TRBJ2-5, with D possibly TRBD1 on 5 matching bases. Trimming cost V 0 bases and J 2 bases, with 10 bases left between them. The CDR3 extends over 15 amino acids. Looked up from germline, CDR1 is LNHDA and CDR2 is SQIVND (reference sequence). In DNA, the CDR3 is TGTGCCAGTAGTATAGACACAGGTCTACAAGAGACCCAGTACTTC. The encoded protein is CASSIDTGLQETQYF.

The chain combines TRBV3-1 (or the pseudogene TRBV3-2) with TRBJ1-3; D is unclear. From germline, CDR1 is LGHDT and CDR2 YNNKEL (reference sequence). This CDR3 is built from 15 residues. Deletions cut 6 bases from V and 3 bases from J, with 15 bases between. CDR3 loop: CASSPFQARGNTIYF. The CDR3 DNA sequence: TGTGCCAGCAGTCCCTTCCAGGCTCGTGGAAACACCATATATTTT.

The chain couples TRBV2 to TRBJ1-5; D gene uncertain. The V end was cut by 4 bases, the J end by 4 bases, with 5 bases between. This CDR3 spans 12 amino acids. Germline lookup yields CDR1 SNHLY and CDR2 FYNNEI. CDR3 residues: CASSAGNQPQHF. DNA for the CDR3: TGTGCCAGCAGTGCGGGTAATCAGCCCCAGCATTTT.

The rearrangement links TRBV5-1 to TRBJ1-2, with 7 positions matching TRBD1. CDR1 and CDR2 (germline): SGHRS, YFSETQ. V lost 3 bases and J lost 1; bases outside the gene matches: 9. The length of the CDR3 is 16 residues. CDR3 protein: CASSSNLGQHNYGYTF. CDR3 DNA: TGCGCCAGCAGCTCCAACCTGGGACAGCATAACTATGGCTACACCTTC.

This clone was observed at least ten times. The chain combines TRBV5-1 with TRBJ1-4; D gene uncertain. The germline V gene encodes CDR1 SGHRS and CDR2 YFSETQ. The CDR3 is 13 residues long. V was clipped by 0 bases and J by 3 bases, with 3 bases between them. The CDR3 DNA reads TGCGCCAGCAGCTTGGTAGCTAATGAAAAACTGTTTTTT. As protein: CASSLVANEKLFF.

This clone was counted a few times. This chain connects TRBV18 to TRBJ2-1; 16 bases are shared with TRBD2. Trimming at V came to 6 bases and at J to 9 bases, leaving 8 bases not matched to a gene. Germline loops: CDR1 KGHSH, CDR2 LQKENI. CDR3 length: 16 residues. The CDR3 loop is CASSKVGLAGGAEQFF. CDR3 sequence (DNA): TGTGCCAGCTCGAAAGTGGGACTAGCGGGAGGGGCTGAGCAGTTCTTC.

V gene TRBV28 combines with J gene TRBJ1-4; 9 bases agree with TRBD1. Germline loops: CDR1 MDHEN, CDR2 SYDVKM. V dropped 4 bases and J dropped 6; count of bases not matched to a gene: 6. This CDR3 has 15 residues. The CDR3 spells CASSSPGQGHEKLFF. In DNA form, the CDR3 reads TGTGCCAGCAGTTCCCCGGGACAGGGTCATGAAAAACTGTTTTTT. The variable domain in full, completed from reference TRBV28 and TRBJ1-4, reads DVKVTQSSRYLVKRTGEKVFLECVQDMDHENMFWYRQDPGLGLRLIYFSYDVKMKEKGDIPEGYSVSREKKERFSLILESASTNQTSMYLCASSSPGQGHEKLFFGSGTQLSVL.

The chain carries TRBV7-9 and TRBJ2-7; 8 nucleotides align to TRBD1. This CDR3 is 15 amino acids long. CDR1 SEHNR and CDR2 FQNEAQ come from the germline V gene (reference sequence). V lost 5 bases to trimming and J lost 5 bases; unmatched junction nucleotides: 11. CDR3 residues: CASSPGQGVGDEQYF. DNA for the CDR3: TGTGCCAGCAGCCCTGGACAGGGAGTTGGCGACGAGCAGTACTTC. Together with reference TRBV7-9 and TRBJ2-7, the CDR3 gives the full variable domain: DTGVSQNPRHKITKRGQNVTFRCDPISEHNRLYWYRQTLGQGPEFLTYFQNEAQLEKSRLLSDRFSAERPKGSFSTLEIQRTEQGDSAMYLCASSPGQGVGDEQYFGPGTRLTVT.

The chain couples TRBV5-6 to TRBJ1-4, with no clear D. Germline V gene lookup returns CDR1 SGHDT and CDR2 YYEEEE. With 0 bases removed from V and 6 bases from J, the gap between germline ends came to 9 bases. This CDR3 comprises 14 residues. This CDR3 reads CASSLGRQDEKLFF. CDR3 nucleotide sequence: TGTGCCAGCAGCTTGGGGCGGCAAGATGAAAAACTGTTTTTT.

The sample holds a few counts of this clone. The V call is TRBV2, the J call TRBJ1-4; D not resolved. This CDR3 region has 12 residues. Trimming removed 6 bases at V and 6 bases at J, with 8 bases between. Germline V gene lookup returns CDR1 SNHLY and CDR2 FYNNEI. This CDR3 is CASRVADEKLFF. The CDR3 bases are TGTGCCAGCAGGGTCGCGGATGAAAAACTGTTTTTT.

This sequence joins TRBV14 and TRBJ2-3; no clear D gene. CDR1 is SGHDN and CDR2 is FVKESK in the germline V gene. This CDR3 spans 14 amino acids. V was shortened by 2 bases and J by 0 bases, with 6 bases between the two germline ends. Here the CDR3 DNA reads TGTGCCAGCAGCCAAACACCCAGCACAGATACGCAGTATTTT. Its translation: CASSQTPSTDTQYF.

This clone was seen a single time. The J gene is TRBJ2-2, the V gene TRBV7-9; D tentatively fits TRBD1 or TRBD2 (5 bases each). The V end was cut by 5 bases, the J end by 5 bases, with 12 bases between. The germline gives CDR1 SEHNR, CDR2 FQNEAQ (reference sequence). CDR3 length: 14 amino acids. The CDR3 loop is CASSLEGNTGELFF. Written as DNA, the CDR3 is TGTGCCAGCAGCCTAGAGGGGAATACCGGGGAGCTGTTTTTT.

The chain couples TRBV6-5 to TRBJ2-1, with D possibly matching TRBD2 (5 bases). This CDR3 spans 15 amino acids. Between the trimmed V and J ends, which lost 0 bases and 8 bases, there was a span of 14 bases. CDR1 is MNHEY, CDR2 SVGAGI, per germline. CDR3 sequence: CASSYSGWRVDEQFF. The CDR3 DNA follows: TGTGCCAGCAGTTACTCCGGGTGGCGGGTGGATGAGCAGTTCTTC.